The 28 T cell receptor beta chains listed next were all sequenced from one sample in a study of human T cells and chemical hapten exposure. Time point reported: pre-sensitization, week 0. Treatment indicated: therapeutic diphenylcyclopropenone sensitization with weekly scalp DPC. TCRdb ran MiXCR on the RACE reads and lists one entry per CDR3 protein. The sample has 250,000 or so distinct CDR3 sequences, roughly 7.7% seen once. The specimen was whole blood, collected in connection with sensitization to the hapten diphenylcyclopropenone (DPC). The source is a man aged 18 to 29 with alopecia areata. Some clones in this sample may be carry-over from other donors' samples.

This clonotype was counted many times. The V gene is TRBV5-1, the J gene TRBJ2-3, with unresolved D. This CDR3 has 15 residues. The V gene's germline CDR1 is SGHRS and CDR2 YFSETQ. V lost 2 bases, J lost 6 bases, and 16 bases lay in between. Here the CDR3 reads CASSFVSPRADTQYF. CDR3 sequence (DNA): TGCGCCAGCAGCTTCGTCTCTCCCAGAGCTGATACGCAGTATTTT.

CDR3 sequence (DNA): TGTGCCAGCAGCCAAGAGCGGGGGCTCCGAGAGCAGTACTTC. Encoded protein: CASSQERGLREQYF. The chain couples TRBV3-1 to TRBJ2-7; the D gene is possibly TRBD2 (7 bases). This CDR3 contains 14 residues. From germline, CDR1 is LGHDT and CDR2 YNNKEL (reference sequence). The V end was cut by 0 bases, the J end by 7 bases, with 13 bases between.

The table lists this clonotype with a few counts. The rearrangement uses TRBV4-1 and TRBJ2-7, with 8 bases aligning to TRBD1. V lost 1 base and J lost 3; bases outside the gene matches: 5. Germline CDR1 reads MGHRA; CDR2 reads YSYEKL. The CDR3 length is 15 residues. The CDR3 protein is CASSQVGDRFYEQYF. The CDR3 nucleotides are TGCGCCAGCAGCCAAGTCGGGGACAGGTTCTACGAGCAGTACTTC.

This clonotype has ten or more counts. V is TRBV24-1 and J is TRBJ2-7; D is ambiguous. Trimming removed 5 bases from V and 6 bases from J, with 10 bases in between. CDR1 KGHDR and CDR2 SFDVKD come from the germline V gene. This CDR3 is 12 amino acids long. The CDR3 DNA reads as TGTGCCACCAGTGTTGGGTACGGCGAGCAGTACTTC. It encodes CATSVGYGEQYF.

There are many counts of this clonotype. The CDR3, as DNA: TGTGCCAGCAGCGTCCGAGGCGGGACTAGCGAGGCAGATACGCAGTATTTT. Translating it yields CASSVRGGTSEADTQYF. V and J are TRBV9 and TRBJ2-3, with TRBD2 matching 10 bases. The junction had 10 bases not matched to a gene; V was cut back by 2 bases and J by 4 bases. There are 17 residues in the CDR3. Germline V gene sequence: CDR1 SGDLS, CDR2 YYNGEE.

The chain joins TRBV6-6 to TRBJ1-4, with a weak D call TRBD1 (6 bases). The ends were cut back, 1 base at V and 8 bases at J, with 11 bases in the middle. The germline V gene encodes CDR1 MNHNY and CDR2 SVGAGI (reference sequence). The CDR3 has 14 amino acids. The CDR3 region is CASSYYQGMEKLFF. The CDR3 nucleotides are TGTGCCAGCAGTTACTATCAGGGGATGGAAAAACTGTTTTTT.

This chain links TRBV7-2 with TRBJ1-1; D is perhaps TRBD1 (5 bases). V was trimmed by 1 base and J by 10 bases, leaving 16 bases between them. This CDR3 region has 14 residues. The germline V gene encodes CDR1 SGHTA and CDR2 FQGNSA. The CDR3 coding sequence is TGTGCCAGCAGCTTAGGTTTCCCAACTGGGGGAGCTTTCTTT. Translating it yields CASSLGFPTGGAFF. Combining the CDR3 with reference TRBV7-2 and TRBJ1-1 gives the whole variable domain GAGVSQSPSNKVTEKGKDVELRCDPISGHTALYWYRQSLGQGLEFLIYFQGNSAPDKSGLPSDRFSAERTGGSVSTLTIQRTQQEDSAVYLCASSLGFPTGGAFFGQGTRLTVV.

This clonotype was recorded at least ten times. The chain employs TRBV4-1 and TRBJ2-2; D is unclear. Trimming took off 3 bases at V and 4 bases at J, with 9 bases between the two ends. The germline CDR1 and CDR2 sequences are MGHRA and YSYEKL. This CDR3 spans 14 amino acids. The CDR3 nucleotides read TGCGCCAGCAGCCAGTACCACGCCACCGGGGAGCTGTTTTTT. Translating it yields CASSQYHATGELFF.

This clonotype was seen a few times. The genes are TRBV5-6 and TRBJ1-1; D is unclear. V shed 2 bases and J shed 4 bases, with 24 bases lying between them. The CDR3 spans 18 residues. Per germline, CDR1 SGHDT and CDR2 YYEEEE. The DNA for the CDR3 is TGTGCCAGCAGCTTCTCGGCGCCGGCCGGGTCTCCGGGCACTGAAGCTTTCTTT. Translated, it gives CASSFSAPAGSPGTEAFF.

This clonotype came up a few times. This chain uses TRBV28 with TRBJ2-7; D possibly matches TRBD1 or TRBD2 (7 bases each). V dropped 8 bases and J dropped 4 bases, with 18 bases sitting between them. The CDR3 spans 14 residues. Germline values: CDR1 MDHEN, CDR2 SYDVKM. The CDR3 spells CASHTTGEGYEQYF. In nucleotides, the CDR3 is TGTGCCAGCCATACCACAGGGGAGGGGTACGAGCAGTACTTC. The variable domain in full, with the rest retrieved from reference TRBV28 and TRBJ2-7, is DVKVTQSSRYLVKRTGEKVFLECVQDMDHENMFWYRQDPGLGLRLIYFSYDVKMKEKGDIPEGYSVSREKKERFSLILESASTNQTSMYLCASHTTGEGYEQYFGPGTRLTVT.

The V call is TRBV12-5, the J call TRBJ1-1; D gene ambiguous. The CDR3 is 13 amino acids. V lost 3 bases to trimming and J lost 0 bases, with 5 bases between them. The germline CDR1 and CDR2 sequences are LGHNT and FRNRAP. The CDR3 DNA sequence: TGTGCTAGTGGTTTTTCGATGAACACTGAAGCTTTCTTT. Its translation: CASGFSMNTEAFF. Using reference TRBV12-5 and TRBJ1-1 for the parts outside the CDR3, the full variable domain is DARVTQTPRHKVTEMGQEVTMRCQPILGHNTVFWYRQTMMQGLELLAYFRNRAPLDDSGMPKDRFSAEMPDATLATLKIQPSEPRDSAVYFCASGFSMNTEAFFGQGTRLTVV.

The chain recombines TRBV6-2 or TRBV6-3 with TRBJ1-5; the D is unclear. CDR1 and CDR2 (germline): MNHEY, SVGEGT. Trimming shortened V by 5 bases and J by 2 bases, and 7 bases separated the two germline ends. The CDR3 length is 13 residues. The CDR3 loop is CASSNPGNQPQHF. The CDR3 bases are TGTGCCAGCAGTAACCCAGGCAATCAGCCCCAGCATTTT.

This clonotype has more than one count but fewer than ten. This chain connects TRBV12-3 or TRBV12-4 to TRBJ2-3; D gene ambiguous. The CDR3 has 15 residues. The V end was cut by 2 bases, the J end by 1 base, with 10 bases between. The CDR3 DNA is TGTGCCAGCAGTTTACCCCTAGTCCGCACAGATACGCAGTATTTT. Translated: CASSLPLVRTDTQYF.

This clonotype was seen at least ten times. The V and J genes are TRBV10-3 and TRBJ1-1; D is unclear. Germline V gene lookup returns CDR1 ENHRY and CDR2 SYGVKD. V gave up 6 bases and J gave up 1 base, with 9 bases separating them. CDR3 length: 13 amino acids. The CDR3 spells CAIRRETNTEAFF. The CDR3 DNA is TGTGCCATCAGGCGTGAAACGAACACTGAAGCTTTCTTT.

At least ten counts were recorded for this clonotype. The chain combines TRBV5-1 with TRBJ1-1; TRBD1 is a possible D gene (6 bases). Germline CDR1 and CDR2: SGHRS and YFSETQ. The CDR3 extends over 15 amino acids. The V end lost 2 bases, the J end lost 10 bases, and 21 bases lay between the germline ends. The CDR3 DNA reads TGCGCCAGCAGCTTAAATAGTGTGAGGGGACAATCAGCTTTCTTT. It specifies CASSLNSVRGQSAFF.

The chain has TRBV20-1 and TRBJ2-5, with TRBD1 identical over 9 bases. The CDR3 totals 14 residues. The V gene end was trimmed by 6 bases and the J gene end by 1 base; junction bases not matched to a gene: 6. Germline loops: CDR1 DFQATT, CDR2 SNEGSKA (reference sequence). For the CDR3, the DNA is TGCAGTGCCACATTGGGACAGGGCCAAGAGACCCAGTACTTC. Protein sequence: CSATLGQGQETQYF.

The rearrangement joins TRBV5-1 to TRBJ2-7; 7 positions match TRBD1. The V segment lost 0 bases and the J segment 3 bases; nucleotides outside the gene matches: 3. CDR1 and CDR2 from the germline V gene are SGHRS and YFSETQ. This CDR3 comprises 14 residues. The CDR3 coding sequence is TGCGCCAGCAGCTTGGCTGGACAGGTCTACGAGCAGTACGTC. Its protein is CASSLAGQVYEQYV.

The rearrangement uses TRBV29-1 and TRBJ2-3; 10 bases are shared with TRBD1. The V and J ends lost 7 bases and 2 bases, in that order; junction bases with no gene match: 12. From germline, CDR1 is SQVTM and CDR2 ANQGSEA. This CDR3 has 16 amino acids. CDR3 residues: CSGEPGQGMVTDTQYF. The CDR3 region has the DNA TGCAGCGGGGAACCGGGACAGGGGATGGTCACAGATACGCAGTATTTT.

This clonotype was counted between two and nine times. The chain uses TRBV28 and TRBJ2-3, with 11 bases matching TRBD2. This CDR3 is built from 19 residues. Germline V gene data show CDR1 as MDHEN and CDR2 as SYDVKM. Germline trimming cut 7 bases from V and 0 bases from J; bases unmatched to any gene: 15. CDR3 DNA: TGTGCCAGCACCTTCTCTACTAGCGGGGGTCCTTCTAGCACAGATACGCAGTATTTT. Translating gives CASTFSTSGGPSSTDTQYF.

In this sample, this clonotype turned up many times. The chain links TRBV5-5 to TRBJ2-7, with TRBD2 as a possible D gene (6 bases). With 1 base removed from V and 2 bases from J, the gap between germline ends came to 13 bases. This CDR3 comprises 15 residues. Looked up from germline, CDR1 is SGHKS and CDR2 is YYEKEE (reference sequence). CDR3 DNA: TGTGCCAGCAGCTTGACACGGGGGACCACCTACGAGCAGTACGTC. Protein product: CASSLTRGTTYEQYV.

This clonotype turned up a few times. The V gene is TRBV25-1, the J gene TRBJ2-5; 9 nucleotides match TRBD1. The trim removed 2 bases at V and 7 bases at J, leaving 8 bases unmatched. CDR1 is MGHDK, CDR2 SYGVNS, per germline. CDR3 size: 15 residues. The CDR3 DNA is TGTGCCAGCAGTGAAAATCCGGGACAGGGTACGACCCAGTACTTC. Protein product: CASSENPGQGTTQYF.

This clonotype was detected ten times or more. The chain joins TRBV12-3 or TRBV12-4 to TRBJ1-3, with D perhaps matching TRBD1 (5 bases). The length of the CDR3 is 14 residues. V lost 5 bases, J lost 4 bases, and 12 bases lay in between. The CDR3 reads CASSASGGGNTIYF. The CDR3, as DNA: TGTGCCAGCAGTGCGAGTGGGGGGGGAAACACCATATATTTT.

The rearrangement uses TRBV6-2 or TRBV6-3 and TRBJ2-1, with a tentative D call TRBD1 (7 bases). V was cut by 2 bases and J by 2 bases, with 13 bases left in between. Germline V lookup: CDR1 MNHEY, CDR2 SVGEGT. The length of the CDR3 is 16 residues. This CDR3 reads CASSYIAGQPYNEQFF. The CDR3 coding sequence is TGTGCCAGCAGTTACATTGCGGGACAGCCCTACAATGAGCAGTTCTTC.

The chain uses TRBV6-1 and TRBJ2-7, with D tentatively TRBD1 (6 bases). This CDR3 has 15 amino acids. Germline CDR1 reads MNHNS; CDR2 reads SASEGT. Trimming stripped 2 bases from V and 1 base from J, with 12 bases between. The DNA of the CDR3 is TGTGCCAGCAGTGAATACCAGGGGACGTCCTACGAGCAGTACGTC. This codes for CASSEYQGTSYEQYV.

The DNA of the CDR3 is TGTGCCAGCAGCTCCGGGACAGGGCCAGCCGGGGAGCTGTTTTTT. It encodes CASSSGTGPAGELFF. The V gene is TRBV7-3, the J gene TRBJ2-2, with TRBD1 matching over 9 bases. Germline V gene sequence: CDR1 SGHTA, CDR2 FQGTGA. V was pared by 4 bases and J by 6 bases, with 6 bases of the junction left unmatched. The CDR3 totals 15 residues.

The CDR3: CASSFVGSLNTEAFF. DNA for the CDR3: TGTGCCAGCAGCTTCGTCGGAAGCTTGAACACTGAAGCTTTCTTT. The chain carries TRBV7-9 and TRBJ1-1; D remains ambiguous. This CDR3 comprises 15 residues. V dropped 3 bases and J dropped 0 bases, with 11 bases sitting between them. Germline V gene data show CDR1 as SEHNR and CDR2 as FQNEAQ (reference sequence).

In its sample, this clonotype was seen a few times. The chain links TRBV11-2 to TRBJ1-1, with D uncertain. This CDR3 is 15 amino acids long. Looked up from germline, CDR1 is SGHAT and CDR2 is FQNNGV. V was trimmed by 2 bases and J by 1 base, leaving 11 bases between them. The chain's CDR3 is CASSLTLQPNTEAFF. CDR3 sequence (DNA): TGTGCCAGCAGCTTAACTCTCCAGCCGAACACTGAAGCTTTCTTT. The full variable domain, with the rest looked up from reference TRBV11-2 and TRBJ1-1, is EAGVAQSPRYKIIEKRQSVAFWCNPISGHATLYWYQQILGQGPKLLIQFQNNGVVDDSQLPKDRFSAERLKGVDSTLKIQPAKLEDSAVYLCASSLTLQPNTEAFFGQGTRLTVV.

The J gene is TRBJ2-4, the V gene TRBV6-2 or TRBV6-3, with D tentatively TRBD2 (5 bases). Germline CDR1 is MNHEY and CDR2 is SVGEGT. The V and J ends lost 0 bases and 0 bases respectively, with 18 bases between them. The CDR3 consists of 19 residues. For the CDR3, the DNA is TGTGCCAGCAGTTACTCGTCGGACTCCATGGATCGAGCCAAAAACATTCAGTACTTC. It is translated as CASSYSSDSMDRAKNIQYF.